These 21 T cell receptor beta chains were all obtained from the same sample, sequenced in a study of cytomegalovirus exposure and HLA in healthy donors. Use of 60 Vbeta and 13 Jbeta primers characterized the PCR. The method was immunoSEQ multiplex PCR; TCRdb's version includes in-frame clones alone and lacks a portion of them. Among over 50,000 clones, under 85% were seen once, and the ten largest hold around 54%. Specimen: PBMCs. Source of these receptors: a man aged 45-65 years in good health and CMV-seropositive.

This chain joins TRBV11-2 and TRBJ2-5, with 9 positions matching TRBD2. Trimming at V came to 1 base and at J to 1 base, leaving 4 bases not matched to a gene. Germline V gene sequence: CDR1 SGHAT, CDR2 FQNNGV. This CDR3 comprises 16 residues. Written as DNA, the CDR3 is TGTGCCAGCAGCTTAGGGGCTAGCGGGACCCAAGAGACCCAGTACTTC. Its protein is CASSLGASGTQETQYF.

The V gene is TRBV7-8, the J gene TRBJ2-3; 11 positions agree with TRBD2. CDR1 is SGHVS and CDR2 is FQNEAQ in the germline V gene. The V and J ends lost 6 bases and 4 bases, in that order; junction bases with no gene match: 6. This CDR3 comprises 15 residues. In nucleotides, the CDR3 is TGTGCCAGCAGACGACTAGCGGGAAAGCCAGATACGCAGTATTTT. Protein product: CASRRLAGKPDTQYF.

This clone was detected only a few times. The CDR3 sequence is CASSIDWGTEREQYF. CDR3 in DNA: TGTGCCAGTAGTATAGATTGGGGGACAGAACGCGAGCAGTACTTC. The V call is TRBV19, the J call TRBJ2-7; 7 bases align to TRBD1. V shed 0 bases, J shed 6 bases, and the junction held 8 bases outside the gene matches. The germline V gene encodes CDR1 LNHDA and CDR2 SQIVND (reference sequence). The CDR3 runs to 15 residues.

This chain uses TRBV4-3 with TRBJ2-7, with 12 positions matching TRBD2. Germline CDR1 reads LGHNA; CDR2 reads YSLEER. CDR3 length: 17 residues. V shed 0 bases, J shed 7 bases, and the junction held 10 bases outside the gene matches. The CDR3 DNA reads as TGCGCCAGCAGCCAAGATTGGCTAGCGGGGGGGCCAGGTGAGCAGTACTTC. It specifies CASSQDWLAGGPGEQYF.

CDR3 residues: CASSKWTSGSTDTQYF. CDR3 in DNA: TGTGCCAGTAGTAAATGGACTAGCGGGAGTACAGATACGCAGTATTTT. The rearrangement links TRBV19 to TRBJ2-3; 13 bases are a match to TRBD2. The germline V gene encodes CDR1 LNHDA and CDR2 SQIVND (reference sequence). The length of the CDR3 is 16 residues. V gave up 4 bases and J gave up 3 bases; unmatched junction bases: 4.

The chain recombines TRBV10-1 with TRBJ1-1, with D maybe TRBD1 (5 bases). Deletions cut 9 bases from V and 4 bases from J, with 18 bases between. The germline V gene encodes CDR1 WNHNN and CDR2 SYGVQD (reference sequence). The CDR3 extends over 14 amino acids. In DNA form, the CDR3 reads TGCGCCAGTACGCACCGCGGGGCGGGCACTGAAGCTTTCTTT. Protein: CASTHRGAGTEAFF.

The rearrangement links TRBV6-1 to TRBJ2-7; 7 bases map to TRBD2. CDR1 is MNHNS and CDR2 is SASEGT in the germline V gene. CDR3 size: 13 residues. V lost 3 bases and J lost 6; bases outside the gene matches: 5. The CDR3: CASSEGGEPEQYF. In DNA form, the CDR3 reads TGTGCCAGCAGTGAGGGGGGGGAACCCGAGCAGTACTTC.

V and J are TRBV28 and TRBJ2-5; a weak D match, TRBD1 (6 bases). V shed 3 bases and J shed 0 bases, with 11 bases lying between them. There are 15 residues in the CDR3. CDR1 is MDHEN, CDR2 SYDVKM, per germline. For the CDR3, the DNA is TGTGCCAGCAGTTTGGTGGGGGCGCACCAAGAGACCCAGTACTTC. Amino acid sequence: CASSLVGAHQETQYF.

The rearrangement uses TRBV7-3 and TRBJ1-1, with TRBD1 identical over 7 bases. The CDR3 runs 14 residues. Germline assignment: CDR1 SGHTA and CDR2 FQGTGA. V lost 6 bases, J lost 5 bases, and 9 bases stayed unmatched. DNA of the CDR3: TGTGCCAGCAGACCACGACAGGGAAGTACTGAAGCTTTCTTT. Translated, it gives CASRPRQGSTEAFF.

The CDR3 DNA follows: TGTGCCAGCTCACCACCGGGCAGGGGAGAGACCCAGTACTTC. Translated, it gives CASSPPGRGETQYF. V and J are TRBV18 and TRBJ2-5; maybe TRBD1 (6 bases). Germline V CDR1 and CDR2: KGHSH, LQKENI. Trimming cost V 0 bases and J 4 bases, with 9 bases left between them. CDR3 length equals 14 residues.

Only one count was recorded for this clone. This chain links TRBV28 with TRBJ2-2, with TRBD2 matching over 8 bases. V was pared by 4 bases and J by 5 bases, with 9 bases of the junction left unmatched. CDR1 and CDR2 from the germline V gene are MDHEN and SYDVKM. This CDR3 spans 16 amino acids. The DNA of the CDR3 is TGTGCCAGCAGTTCCCCCCGGGGCGGGAGGACCGGGGAGCTGTTTTTT. Translating gives CASSSPRGGRTGELFF.

V usage is TRBV19 and J usage is TRBJ2-7; no firm D call. V lost 6 bases to trimming and J lost 2 bases, with 17 bases between them. The CDR3 is made up of 15 amino acids. Germline V gene data show CDR1 as LNHDA and CDR2 as SQIVND (reference sequence). Here the CDR3 reads CASSPTSTFPYEQYF. The CDR3 DNA is TGTGCCAGTAGCCCTACGTCGACATTCCCCTACGAGCAGTACTTC.

J is TRBJ1-6 and V is TRBV28; D ambiguous. Trimming pared 8 bases from V and 6 bases from J, leaving 20 bases between. The CDR3 loop spans 16 amino acids. Per germline, CDR1 MDHEN and CDR2 SYDVKM. The CDR3 protein is CASPPPGVSGNSPLHF. The CDR3 region has the DNA TGTGCCAGCCCTCCCCCCGGGGTTAGTGGTAATTCACCCCTCCACTTT.

This rearrangement joins TRBV2 to TRBJ1-5, with 7 nucleotides matching TRBD1. J lost 6 bases, V lost 7 bases, and 6 bases had no gene match. This CDR3 is built from 13 residues. CDR1 and CDR2 (germline): SNHLY, FYNNEI. The CDR3 DNA sequence: TGTGCCAGCAACGGAGACAGGGTTCAGCCCCAGCATTTT. This translates into CASNGDRVQPQHF.

This clone came up a few times. The CDR3 DNA reads as TGCGCCAGCAGTGAGGGGGACACCGAAAACTACGAGCAGTACTTC. Translating it yields CASSEGDTENYEQYF. V gene TRBV10-1 combines with J gene TRBJ2-7; TRBD1 might be the D (6 bases). V was clipped by 2 bases and J by 3 bases, with 14 bases between them. CDR3 size: 15 residues. Germline values: CDR1 WNHNN, CDR2 SYGVQD (reference sequence).

V usage is TRBV28 and J usage is TRBJ1-6; D perhaps matches TRBD1 (6 bases). This CDR3 contains 14 residues. CDR1 is MDHEN and CDR2 is SYDVKM in the germline V gene. Trimming took off 4 bases at V and 14 bases at J, with 18 bases between the two ends. DNA of the CDR3: TGTGCCAGCAGTTGGGGGCTCACGGGTGGGGCCCTCCACTTT. It specifies CASSWGLTGGALHF. Complete variable domain (other parts from reference TRBV28 and TRBJ1-6): DVKVTQSSRYLVKRTGEKVFLECVQDMDHENMFWYRQDPGLGLRLIYFSYDVKMKEKGDIPEGYSVSREKKERFSLILESASTNQTSMYLCASSWGLTGGALHFGNGTRLTVT.

Notes on this clone: Without the conserved terminal phenylalanine or tryptophan, this CDR3 likely stems from a read error. CDR3 amino acids: CASSTKVTGEINYGYTS. DNA of the CDR3: TGTGCCAGCAGCACGAAGGTTACAGGAGAGATCAACTATGGCTACACCTCC. The gene calls are TRBV5-5 and TRBJ1-2, with D tentatively TRBD1 (5 bases). Germline lookup yields CDR1 SGHKS and CDR2 YYEKEE (reference sequence). V dropped 4 bases and J dropped 2 bases, with 21 bases sitting between them. The CDR3 is 17 residues long.

This chain joins TRBV7-3 and TRBJ2-3, with TRBD2 matching over 14 bases. The V gene's germline CDR1 is SGHTA and CDR2 FQGTGA. The CDR3 spans 19 residues. Trimming cost V 7 bases and J 2 bases; bases outside gene matches: 14. CDR3 protein: CASIGPGLAGVEDTDTQYF. CDR3 coding DNA: TGTGCCAGCATCGGACCGGGACTAGCGGGAGTCGAGGACACAGATACGCAGTATTTT.

In this sample, this clone turned up a few times. This chain uses TRBV9 with TRBJ1-6, with a possible D match to TRBD1 (5 bases). The CDR3 runs 14 residues. CDR1 is SGDLS, CDR2 YYNGEE, per germline. Trimming stripped 2 bases from V and 8 bases from J, with 11 bases between. The CDR3 region is CASSVSRDDSPLHF. The CDR3 DNA reads TGTGCCAGCAGCGTGTCCAGGGATGATTCACCCCTCCACTTT.

For the CDR3, the DNA is TGTGCCAGTAGTATTTCCCCTCCGTGGGGGCAGGGAGAAAAACTGTTTTTT. Its protein is CASSISPPWGQGEKLFF. J is TRBJ1-4 and V is TRBV19, with D maybe TRBD1 (6 bases). The germline gives CDR1 LNHDA, CDR2 SQIVND (reference sequence). V gave up 3 bases and J gave up 8 bases, with 22 bases separating them. This CDR3 is 17 amino acids long. Looking up the rest from reference TRBV19 and TRBJ1-4 gives the full variable domain: DGGITQSPKYLFRKEGQNVTLSCEQNLNHDAMYWYRQDPGQGLRLIYYSQIVNDFQKGDIAEGYSVSREKKESFPLTVTSAQKNPTAFYLCASSISPPWGQGEKLFFGSGTQLSVL.

This clone was picked up a small number of times. The chain uses TRBV9 and TRBJ2-7; 11 bases align to TRBD2. This CDR3 comprises 15 residues. The V segment lost 2 bases and the J segment 4 bases; nucleotides outside the gene matches: 5. Germline V gives CDR1 SGDLS, CDR2 YYNGEE. The CDR3 sequence is CASSVGTSGGYEQYF. In DNA, the CDR3 is TGTGCCAGCAGCGTTGGGACTAGCGGAGGTTACGAGCAGTACTTC.